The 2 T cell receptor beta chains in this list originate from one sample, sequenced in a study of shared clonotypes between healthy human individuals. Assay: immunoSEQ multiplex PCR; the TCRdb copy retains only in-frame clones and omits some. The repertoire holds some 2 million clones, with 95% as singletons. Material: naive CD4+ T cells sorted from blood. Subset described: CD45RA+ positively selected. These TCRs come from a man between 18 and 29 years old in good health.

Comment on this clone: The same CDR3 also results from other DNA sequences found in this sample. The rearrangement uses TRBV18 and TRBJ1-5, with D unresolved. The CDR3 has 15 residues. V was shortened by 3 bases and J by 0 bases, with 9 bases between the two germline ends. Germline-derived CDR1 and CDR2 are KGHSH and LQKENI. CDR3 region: CASSPGSYSNQPQHF. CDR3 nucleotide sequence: TGTGCCAGCTCACCGGGCTCCTATAGCAATCAGCCCCAGCATTTT.

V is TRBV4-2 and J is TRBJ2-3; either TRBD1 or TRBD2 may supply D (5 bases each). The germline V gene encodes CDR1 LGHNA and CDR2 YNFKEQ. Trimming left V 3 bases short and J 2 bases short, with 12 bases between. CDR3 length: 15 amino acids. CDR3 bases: TGTGCCAGCAGCCATCCCGGGACCATCACAGATACGCAGTATTTT. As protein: CASSHPGTITDTQYF.